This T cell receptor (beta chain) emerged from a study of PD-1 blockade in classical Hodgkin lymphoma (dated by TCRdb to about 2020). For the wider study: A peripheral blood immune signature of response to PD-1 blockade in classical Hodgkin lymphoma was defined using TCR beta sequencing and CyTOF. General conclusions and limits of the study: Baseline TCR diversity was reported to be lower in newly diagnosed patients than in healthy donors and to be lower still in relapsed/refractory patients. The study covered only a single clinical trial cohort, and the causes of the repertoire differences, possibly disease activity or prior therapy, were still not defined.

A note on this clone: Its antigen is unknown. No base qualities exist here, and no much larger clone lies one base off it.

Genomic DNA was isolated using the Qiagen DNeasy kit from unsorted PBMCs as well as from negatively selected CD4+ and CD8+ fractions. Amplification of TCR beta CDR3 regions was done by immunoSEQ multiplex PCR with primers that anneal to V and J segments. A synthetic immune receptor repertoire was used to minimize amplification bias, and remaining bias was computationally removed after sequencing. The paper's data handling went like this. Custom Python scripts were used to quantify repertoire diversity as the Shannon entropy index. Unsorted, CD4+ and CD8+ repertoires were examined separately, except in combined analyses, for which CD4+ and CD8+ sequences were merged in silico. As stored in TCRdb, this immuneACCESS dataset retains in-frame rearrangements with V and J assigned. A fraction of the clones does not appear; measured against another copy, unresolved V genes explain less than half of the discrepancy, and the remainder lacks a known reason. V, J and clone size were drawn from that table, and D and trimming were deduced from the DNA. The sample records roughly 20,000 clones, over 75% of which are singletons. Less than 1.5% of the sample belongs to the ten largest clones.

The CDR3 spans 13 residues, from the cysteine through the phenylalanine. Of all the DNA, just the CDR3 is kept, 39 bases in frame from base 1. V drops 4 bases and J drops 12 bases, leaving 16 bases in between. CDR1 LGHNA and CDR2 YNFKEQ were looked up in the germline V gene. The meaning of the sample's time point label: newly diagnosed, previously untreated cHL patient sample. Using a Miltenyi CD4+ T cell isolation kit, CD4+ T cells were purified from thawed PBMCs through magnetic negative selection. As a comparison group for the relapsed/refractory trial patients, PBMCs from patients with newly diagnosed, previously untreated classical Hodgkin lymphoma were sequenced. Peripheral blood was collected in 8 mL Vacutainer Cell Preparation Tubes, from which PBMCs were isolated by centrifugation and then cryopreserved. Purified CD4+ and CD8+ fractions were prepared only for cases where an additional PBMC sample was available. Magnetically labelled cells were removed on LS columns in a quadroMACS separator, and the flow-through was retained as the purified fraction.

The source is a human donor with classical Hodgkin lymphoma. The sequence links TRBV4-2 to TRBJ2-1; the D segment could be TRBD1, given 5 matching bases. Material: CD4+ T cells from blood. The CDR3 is CASSPIRPDTQFF. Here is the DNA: TGTGCCAGCAGCCCAATTCGGCCGGACACGCAGTTCTTC.